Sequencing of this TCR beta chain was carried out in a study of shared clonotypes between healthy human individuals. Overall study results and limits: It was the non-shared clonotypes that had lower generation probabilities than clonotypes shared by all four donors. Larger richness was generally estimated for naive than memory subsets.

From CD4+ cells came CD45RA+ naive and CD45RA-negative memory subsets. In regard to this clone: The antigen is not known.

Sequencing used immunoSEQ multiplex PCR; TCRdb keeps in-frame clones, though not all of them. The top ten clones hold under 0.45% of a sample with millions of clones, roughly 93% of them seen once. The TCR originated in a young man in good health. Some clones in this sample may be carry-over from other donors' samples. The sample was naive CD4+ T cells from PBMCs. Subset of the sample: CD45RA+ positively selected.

CDR3 bases: TGTGCCAGCAGTCTTCGGGGGGCCGAAGAGACCCAGTACTTC. Translated: CASSLRGAEETQYF. V is TRBV28 and J is TRBJ2-5, with D possibly matching TRBD2 (7 bases). The CDR3 has 14 residues. Germline CDR1 and CDR2: MDHEN and SYDVKM. Trimming pared 5 bases from V and 3 bases from J, leaving 13 bases between.